A single sample is the source of the 13 T cell receptor beta chains below, sequenced in a study of post-analysis software for immune sequencing data. Notes on the study in general: Roughly 5 TRBV segments were significantly more frequent in patients than in controls. TRBV5-6, TRBV5-1 and TRBV20-1 were among these segments.

TCR beta libraries were prepared from cDNA with unique molecular identifiers. TCRdb reprocessed the PCR reads with MiXCR, giving one entry per CDR3 protein. The sample records roughly 180,000 distinct CDR3 sequences, approximately 30% being singletons. No antigen has been identified for these receptors. Specimen: blood. The receptors here all came from a girl aged 10 to 17 with multiple sclerosis.

A single count supports this clonotype. Since a much larger clone is just one base distant, this may be a read error. The chain combines TRBV6-5 with TRBJ2-1; D might be TRBD2 (6 bases). The CDR3 is made up of 14 amino acids. Trimming left V 6 bases short and J 5 bases short, with 14 bases between. Germline-derived CDR1 and CDR2 are MNHEY and SVGAGI. CDR3 sequence: CASSLGGPHNEQFF. The CDR3 nucleotides read TGTGCCAGCAGCCTCGGAGGGCCTCACAATGAGCAGTTCTTC.

Worth noting for this clonotype: This may come from a read error, since a much larger clone is one base off. V is TRBV4-1 and J is TRBJ2-1, with 7 bases matching TRBD1. Germline V lookup: CDR1 MGHRA, CDR2 YSYEKL. The CDR3 spans 18 residues. V shed 0 bases and J 6 bases; nucleotides not matched to a gene: 14. The CDR3 region has the DNA TGCGCCAGCAGCCAAGAGAACCGAGACAGGGCGGCCTGCAATGAGCAGTTCTTC. It encodes CASSQENRDRAACNEQFF.

The sample holds many counts of this clonotype. The junction shows a germline mismatch at one end, possibly a read error. V is TRBV10-3 and J is TRBJ2-7, with no clear D. Germline CDR1 and CDR2: ENHRY and SYGVKD. This CDR3 spans 13 amino acids. CDR3 in amino acids: CALSRILDSEQYF. CDR3 nucleotides: TGTGCCCTCAGCCGGATCCTCGATAGCGAGCAGTACTTC.

The V gene is TRBV5-1, the J gene TRBJ2-3, with D tentatively TRBD2 (7 bases). Germline V gene data show CDR1 as SGHRS and CDR2 as YFSETQ. Trimming cost V 0 bases and J 11 bases, with 13 bases left between them. The CDR3 spans 13 residues. The CDR3 is CASSLDAGAGQYF. The CDR3 DNA is TGCGCCAGCAGCTTGGATGCGGGGGCAGGGCAGTATTTT.

V usage is TRBV6-4 and J usage is TRBJ2-2; 11 bases match TRBD2. The CDR3 covers 15 residues. Germline values: CDR1 MRHNA, CDR2 SNTAGT. With 2 bases clipped from V and 5 bases from J, the junction kept 1 base outside the gene matches. The CDR3 bases are TGTGCCAGCAGTGACGGGACTAGCGGTACCGGGGAGCTGTTTTTT. It translates to CASSDGTSGTGELFF.

The table lists this clonotype with many counts. This sequence joins TRBV20-1 and TRBJ1-2; D not resolved. CDR3 length: 13 residues. Germline lookup yields CDR1 DFQATT and CDR2 SNEGSKA (reference sequence). With 0 bases removed from V and 4 bases from J, the gap between germline ends came to 9 bases. DNA of the CDR3: TGCAGTGCTAGAGATCCGGATCTCTATGGCTACACCTTC. Protein: CSARDPDLYGYTF.

Many counts were recorded for this clonotype. The chain recombines TRBV12-3 or TRBV12-4 with TRBJ2-7; D is ambiguous. This CDR3 has 14 amino acids. The V and J ends lost 5 bases and 2 bases respectively, with 13 bases between them. CDR3 amino acids: CASSPDWIPYEQYF. CDR3 bases: TGTGCCAGCAGTCCAGACTGGATCCCCTACGAGCAGTACTTC.

This clonotype was counted ten times or more. The chain is built from TRBV7-9 and TRBJ2-7; 8 bases match TRBD2. The CDR3 is 15 residues long. The J segment lost 6 bases and the V segment lost 5 bases, leaving 12 bases of the junction unmatched. Germline values: CDR1 SEHNR, CDR2 FQNEAQ (reference sequence). CDR3 bases: TGTGCCAGCAGCATAACGGGGGGGTTGGATACCGAGCAGTACTTC. It encodes CASSITGGLDTEQYF.

This clonotype was observed at least ten times. The chain has TRBV12-3 or TRBV12-4 and TRBJ2-1; D gene ambiguous. This CDR3 region has 13 residues. Trimming left V 3 bases short and J 9 bases short, with 12 bases between. CDR3 coding DNA: TGTGCCAGCAGTTTGAGTAGCCTCGTTGAGCAGTTCTTC. This sequence encodes CASSLSSLVEQFF.

To note about this clonotype: A much bigger clone sits one base away, suggesting this may be a read error. The rearrangement uses TRBV5-1 and TRBJ2-5; D is unclear. V lost 1 base and J 11 bases, leaving 21 bases between the germline ends. There are 15 residues in the CDR3. The germline gives CDR1 SGHRS, CDR2 YFSETQ. In DNA form, the CDR3 reads TGCGCCAGCAGCTTGACGATTTTAGGCCCCTACGGGCAGTACTTC. This sequence encodes CASSLTILGPYGQYF.

This clonotype came up many times. The V and J genes are TRBV6-4 and TRBJ2-3, with 7 bases identical to TRBD1. The germline CDR1 and CDR2 sequences are MRHNA and SNTAGT. J lost 3 bases, V lost 3 bases, and 3 bases had no gene match. The CDR3 has 14 residues. Here the CDR3 reads CASSEGQDTDTQYF. The DNA for the CDR3 is TGTGCCAGCAGTGAAGGACAGGATACAGATACGCAGTATTTT.

The rearrangement uses TRBV30 and TRBJ1-1; 7 nucleotides line up with TRBD1. The V gene's germline CDR1 is GTSNPN and CDR2 SVGIG (reference sequence). The CDR3 is 13 amino acids. The V and J ends lost 6 bases and 2 bases, in that order; junction bases with no gene match: 6. The CDR3 DNA sequence: TGTGCCTGCCGGGACAGACAAAACACTGAAGCTTTCTTT. Protein: CACRDRQNTEAFF.

The chain employs TRBV12-3 or TRBV12-4 and TRBJ2-1; D is undetermined. This CDR3 spans 18 amino acids. The germline V and J ends were trimmed by 6 bases and 5 bases, with 26 bases remaining between them. The CDR3 here is CASSPLSKTPKSDNEQFF. CDR3 in DNA: TGTGCCAGCAGCCCATTATCAAAAACACCGAAGTCGGACAATGAGCAGTTCTTC.